This entry lists 22 T cell receptor beta chains sequenced from one sample in a study of T cells in Graves' hyperthyroidism and ophthalmopathy. TCR beta CDR3 region amplification was performed from RNA transcripts. HTBI primers drove first-round RT-PCR of the TCR CDR3. TCRdb analysed the multiplex PCR reads with MiXCR anew, one entry per CDR3 protein. The top ten clones hold approximately 50% of a sample with approximately 210,000 distinct CDR3 sequences, roughly 15% of them seen once. Sequencing input: blood. The receptors stem from a man aged 45-60 years with Graves' hyperthyroidism.

Ten or more counts support this clonotype. The chain recombines TRBV20-1 with TRBJ1-2; the D gene is possibly TRBD1 (5 bases). The V end was cut by 0 bases, the J end by 3 bases, with 14 bases between. Germline lookup yields CDR1 DFQATT and CDR2 SNEGSKA (reference sequence). This CDR3 has 15 amino acids. In DNA, the CDR3 is TGCAGTGCTAGAGATCGGGACTATGGGGACTATGGCTACACCTTC. Encoded protein: CSARDRDYGDYGYTF.

Concerning this clonotype: Compared with germline, one end of the junction differs, possibly owing to a read error. The chain uses TRBV28 and TRBJ1-6, with D possibly being TRBD1 (5 bases). The CDR3 spans 14 residues. Germline V gives CDR1 MDHEN, CDR2 SYDVKM. This CDR3 reads CANSSTGRVSPLHF. Written as DNA, the CDR3 is TGTGCCAACAGTTCCACAGGAAGGGTTTCACCCCTCCACTTT.

This clonotype came up many times. The rearrangement joins TRBV24-1 to TRBJ1-1; D unclear. Germline CDR1 is KGHDR and CDR2 is SFDVKD. Trimming stripped 11 bases from V and 4 bases from J, with 19 bases between. The CDR3 totals 14 residues. CDR3 amino acids: CANPHKEGITEAFF. The CDR3 DNA follows: TGTGCCAACCCCCACAAGGAGGGAATCACTGAAGCTTTCTTT.

The rearrangement uses TRBV7-9 and TRBJ2-4; 10 nucleotides match TRBD2. The CDR3 has 18 residues. Germline V gene lookup returns CDR1 SEHNR and CDR2 FQNEAQ (reference sequence). Losses at the gene ends were 5 bases for V and 0 bases for J; bases not matched to a gene: 10. This CDR3 is CASSPGASGGLAKNIQYF. The CDR3 DNA follows: TGTGCCAGCAGCCCGGGTGCTAGCGGGGGATTAGCCAAAAACATTCAGTACTTC.

This chain joins TRBV7-9 and TRBJ2-1; 7 bases are a match to TRBD2. Trimming cost V 3 bases and J 8 bases; bases outside gene matches: 7. The CDR3 runs to 14 residues. Per germline, CDR1 SEHNR and CDR2 FQNEAQ (reference sequence). CDR3 in amino acids: CASSLGGVVDEQFF. The CDR3 DNA follows: TGTGCCAGCAGCTTGGGGGGGGTTGTCGATGAGCAGTTCTTC. The entire variable domain, with the rest obtained from reference TRBV7-9 and TRBJ2-1, is as follows: DTGVSQNPRHKITKRGQNVTFRCDPISEHNRLYWYRQTLGQGPEFLTYFQNEAQLEKSRLLSDRFSAERPKGSFSTLEIQRTEQGDSAMYLCASSLGGVVDEQFFGPGTRLTVL.

The sample holds many counts of this clonotype. The V call is TRBV14, the J call TRBJ2-1; D assignment may be TRBD1 or TRBD2 (5 bases each). The length of the CDR3 is 16 residues. V lost 0 bases to trimming and J lost 2 bases, with 11 bases between them. The germline gives CDR1 SGHDN, CDR2 FVKESK. The CDR3 DNA reads as TGTGCCAGCAGCCAAGATCGAGGGGTCGCCTACAATGAGCAGTTCTTC. It specifies CASSQDRGVAYNEQFF.

This clonotype has only a few counts. The V gene is TRBV9, the J gene TRBJ2-2, with a possible D match to TRBD2 (5 bases). The CDR3 runs to 15 residues. Trimming cost V 2 bases and J 1 base, with 9 bases left between them. Germline CDR1 reads SGDLS; CDR2 reads YYNGEE. The CDR3 bases are TGTGCCAGCAGCGTCGCCGGACTGAACACCGGGGAGCTGTTTTTT. Translated, it gives CASSVAGLNTGELFF. Looking up the rest from reference TRBV9 and TRBJ2-2 gives the full variable domain: DSGVTQTPKHLITATGQRVTLRCSPRSGDLSVYWYQQSLDQGLQFLIQYYNGEERAKGNILERFSAQQFPDLHSELNLSSLELGDSALYFCASSVAGLNTGELFFGEGSRLTVL.

The chain uses TRBV2 and TRBJ2-2; D unresolved. The CDR3 sequence is 13 residues long. In germline, CDR1 is SNHLY, CDR2 FYNNEI. The V and J ends lost 8 bases and 0 bases respectively, with 7 bases between them. CDR3 nucleotide sequence: TGTGCCAGCGTTGGGGCGAACACCGGGGAGCTGTTTTTT. Its protein product is CASVGANTGELFF.

The genes are TRBV19 and TRBJ1-6; TRBD1 matches at 9 bases. The V gene end was trimmed by 9 bases and the J gene end by 10 bases; junction bases not matched to a gene: 7. This CDR3 comprises 13 residues. Germline V gives CDR1 LNHDA, CDR2 SQIVND (reference sequence). CDR3 loop: CASSGTGRSPLHF. CDR3 bases: TGTGCCAGCTCCGGGACAGGGCGCTCACCCCTCCACTTT.

This clonotype occurred a few times. The chain carries TRBV11-3 and TRBJ2-1; D gene uncertain. Germline V CDR1 and CDR2: SGHNT, YENEEA. Trimming took 1 base from V and 8 from J, leaving 6 bases between them. The CDR3 length is 12 residues. CDR3 amino acids: CASSLASDEQFF. The CDR3 DNA reads TGTGCCAGCAGCTTAGCGTCCGATGAGCAGTTCTTC. Full variable domain (remainder filled in from reference TRBV11-3 and TRBJ2-1): EAGVVQSPRYKIIEKKQPVAFWCNPISGHNTLYWYLQNLGQGPELLIRYENEEAVDDSQLPKDRFSAERLKGVDSTLKIQPAELGDSAVYLCASSLASDEQFFGPGTRLTVL.

The chain carries TRBV6-1 and TRBJ2-2; D uncertain. The CDR3 is 12 amino acids. With 6 bases removed from V and 4 bases from J, the gap between germline ends came to 6 bases. CDR1 is MNHNS, CDR2 SASEGT, per germline. CDR3 region: CASRRFTGELFF. CDR3 DNA sequence: TGTGCCAGCAGAAGGTTCACCGGGGAGCTGTTTTTT.

This clonotype was detected ten times or more. The chain combines TRBV7-2 with TRBJ1-2; no clear D gene. V shed 1 base and J shed 4 bases, with 13 bases lying between them. The CDR3 runs to 15 residues. The germline V gene encodes CDR1 SGHTA and CDR2 FQGNSA. CDR3 sequence (DNA): TGTGCCAGCAGCTTAGAAGGTGGAGCAATCTATGGCTACACCTTC. It is translated as CASSLEGGAIYGYTF.

This clonotype was picked up many times. The rearrangement links TRBV7-8 to TRBJ1-5; 9 bases are shared with TRBD1. The V gene's germline CDR1 is SGHVS and CDR2 FQNEAQ. This CDR3 spans 16 amino acids. V lost 5 bases and J lost 2; bases outside the gene matches: 7. CDR3 sequence: CASSDDRGWRNQPQHF. For the CDR3, the DNA is TGTGCCAGCAGCGATGACAGGGGGTGGCGCAATCAGCCCCAGCATTTT. Full variable domain (outside the CDR3, taken from reference TRBV7-8 and TRBJ1-5): GAGVSQSPRYKVAKRGQDVALRCDPISGHVSLFWYQQALGQGPEFLTYFQNEAQLDKSGLPSDRFFAERPEGSVSTLKIQRTQQEDSAVYLCASSDDRGWRNQPQHFGDGTRLSIL.

On this clonotype: This may come from a read error, since a much larger clone is one base off. The rearrangement uses TRBV4-1 and TRBJ2-7; either TRBD1 or TRBD2 may supply D (5 bases each). This CDR3 spans 16 amino acids. Between the trimmed V and J ends, which lost 3 bases and 5 bases, there was a span of 20 bases. Germline lookup yields CDR1 MGHRA and CDR2 YSYEKL. The CDR3 loop is CASSQRGNEEWDEQYF. CDR3 DNA sequence: TGCGCCAGCAGCCAGAGGGGAAACGAGGAGTGGGACGAGCAGTACTTC.

The gene calls are TRBV5-6 and TRBJ2-7, with no clear D. The CDR3 length is 13 residues. Germline V gene data show CDR1 as SGHDT and CDR2 as YYEEEE. Trimming removed 1 base at V and 0 bases at J, with 5 bases between. In DNA, the CDR3 is TGTGCCAGCAGCTTGCCCAGCTCCTACGAGCAGTACTTC. The encoded protein is CASSLPSSYEQYF.

In this sample, this clonotype turned up many times. V and J are TRBV5-1 and TRBJ1-2; 9 bases agree with TRBD1. CDR1 is SGHRS, CDR2 YFSETQ, per germline. The V gene end was trimmed by 4 bases and the J gene end by 2 bases; junction bases not matched to a gene: 6. This CDR3 spans 15 amino acids. The CDR3 protein is CASSLGQGGNYGYTF. For the CDR3, the DNA is TGCGCCAGCAGCCTGGGACAGGGTGGCAACTATGGCTACACCTTC.

This clonotype came up many times. This rearrangement joins TRBV30 to TRBJ1-1; D uncertain. The CDR3 is 14 amino acids. Trimming cost V 0 bases and J 3 bases, with 11 bases left between them. Germline CDR1 and CDR2: GTSNPN and SVGIG (reference sequence). The CDR3 region is CAWSVKLPYTEAFF. CDR3 nucleotide sequence: TGTGCCTGGAGTGTAAAACTCCCCTACACTGAAGCTTTCTTT.

The chain is built from TRBV12-5 and TRBJ2-2; D not certain. Germline V lookup: CDR1 LGHNT, CDR2 FRNRAP. This CDR3 has 12 residues. Trimming pared 4 bases from V and 7 bases from J, leaving 7 bases between. CDR3 protein: CASGSNFGELFF. For the CDR3, the DNA is TGTGCTAGTGGTTCAAACTTCGGGGAGCTGTTTTTT.

The rearrangement joins TRBV7-3 to TRBJ2-2; D is perhaps TRBD1 (5 bases). Trimming left V 2 bases short and J 4 bases short, with 14 bases between. Germline V gene sequence: CDR1 SGHTA, CDR2 FQGTGA. The CDR3 covers 16 residues. The CDR3 protein is CASSLLAGSGTGELFF. In DNA form, the CDR3 reads TGTGCCAGCAGCTTACTGGCAGGGTCAGGCACCGGGGAGCTGTTTTTT.

This clonotype was found once. The CDR3 protein is CASSPEGLGTEAFF. Here the CDR3 DNA reads TGTGCCAGCTCACCAGAGGGGCTGGGTACTGAAGCTTTCTTT. The chain employs TRBV18 and TRBJ1-1, with D possibly being TRBD1 (5 bases). This CDR3 is 14 amino acids long. Germline V lookup: CDR1 KGHSH, CDR2 LQKENI. With 2 bases removed from V and 5 bases from J, the gap between germline ends came to 12 bases.

The V gene is TRBV11-2, the J gene TRBJ1-2; D perhaps matches TRBD1 (5 bases). The CDR3 is made up of 18 amino acids. Trimming pared 7 bases from V and 0 bases from J, leaving 24 bases between. Germline lookup yields CDR1 SGHAT and CDR2 FQNNGV. CDR3 sequence (DNA): TGTGCCAGCACCGACCTGAGACAGCGCTCTTTTTCTAACTATGGCTACACCTTC. Its protein product is CASTDLRQRSFSNYGYTF.

This clonotype was recorded many times. The J gene is TRBJ1-4, the V gene TRBV18, with 8 bases lining up with TRBD1. The CDR3 extends over 15 amino acids. The J segment lost 8 bases and the V segment lost 0 bases, leaving 5 bases of the junction unmatched. The germline V gene encodes CDR1 KGHSH and CDR2 LQKENI. CDR3 nucleotides: TGTGCCAGCTCACCACCGGACAGGGTGGGGGAAAAACTGTTTTTT. Translating gives CASSPPDRVGEKLFF.